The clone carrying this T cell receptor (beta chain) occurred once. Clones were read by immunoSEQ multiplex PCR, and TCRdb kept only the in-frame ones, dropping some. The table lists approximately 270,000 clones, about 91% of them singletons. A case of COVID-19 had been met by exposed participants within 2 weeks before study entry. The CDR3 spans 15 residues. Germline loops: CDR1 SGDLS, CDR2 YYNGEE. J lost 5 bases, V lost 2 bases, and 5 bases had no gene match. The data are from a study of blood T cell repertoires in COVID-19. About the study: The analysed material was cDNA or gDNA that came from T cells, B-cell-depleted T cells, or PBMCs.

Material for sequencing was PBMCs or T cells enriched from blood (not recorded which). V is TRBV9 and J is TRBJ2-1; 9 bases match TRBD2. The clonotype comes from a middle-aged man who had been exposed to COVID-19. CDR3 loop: CASSVTSGFNNEQFF. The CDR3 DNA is TGTGCCAGCAGCGTGACTAGCGGTTTCAACAATGAGCAGTTCTTC.